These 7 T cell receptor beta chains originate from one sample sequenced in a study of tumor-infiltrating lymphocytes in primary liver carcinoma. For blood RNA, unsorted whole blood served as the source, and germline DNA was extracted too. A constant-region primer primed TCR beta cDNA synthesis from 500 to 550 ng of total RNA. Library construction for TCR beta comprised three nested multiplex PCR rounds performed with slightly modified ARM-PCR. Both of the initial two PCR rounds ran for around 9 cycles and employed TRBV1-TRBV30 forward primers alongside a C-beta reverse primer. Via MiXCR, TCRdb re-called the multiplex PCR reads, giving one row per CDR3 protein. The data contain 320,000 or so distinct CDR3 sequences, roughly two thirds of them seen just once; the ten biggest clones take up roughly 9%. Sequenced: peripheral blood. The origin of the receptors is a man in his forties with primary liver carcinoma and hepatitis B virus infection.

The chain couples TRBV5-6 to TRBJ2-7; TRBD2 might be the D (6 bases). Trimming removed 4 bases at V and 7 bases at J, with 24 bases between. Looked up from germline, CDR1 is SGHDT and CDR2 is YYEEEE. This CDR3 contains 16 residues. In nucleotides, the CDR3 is TGTGCCAGCAGCCTTCTGACTAACGGGAGCCAAAGAGAGCAGTACTTC. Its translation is CASSLLTNGSQREQYF.

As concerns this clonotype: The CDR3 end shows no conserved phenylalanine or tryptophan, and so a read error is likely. The CDR3 DNA reads TGTGCCAGCAGCCAAGCTGGGACGGCAACTAATGAAAAACTGTTTTGT. Translated: CASSQAGTATNEKLFC. The rearrangement uses TRBV4-2 and TRBJ1-4; tentatively, D is TRBD1 (5 bases). Germline CDR1 is LGHNA and CDR2 is YNFKEQ. The CDR3 is 16 amino acids. Trimming pared 1 base from V and 0 bases from J, leaving 9 bases between.

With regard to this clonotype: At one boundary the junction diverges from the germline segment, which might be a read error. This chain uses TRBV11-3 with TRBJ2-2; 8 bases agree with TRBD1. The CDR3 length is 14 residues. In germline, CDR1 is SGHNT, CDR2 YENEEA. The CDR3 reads CTSSPQGANGELFF. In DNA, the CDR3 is TGTACCAGCAGTCCCCAGGGGGCAAACGGGGAGCTGTTTTTT.

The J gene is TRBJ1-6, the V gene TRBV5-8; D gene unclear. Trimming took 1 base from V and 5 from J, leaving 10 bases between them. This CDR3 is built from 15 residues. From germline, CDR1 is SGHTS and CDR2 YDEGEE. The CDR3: CASSLPNGNNSPLHF. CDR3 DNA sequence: TGTGCCAGCAGCTTGCCGAACGGCAATAATTCACCCCTCCACTTT.

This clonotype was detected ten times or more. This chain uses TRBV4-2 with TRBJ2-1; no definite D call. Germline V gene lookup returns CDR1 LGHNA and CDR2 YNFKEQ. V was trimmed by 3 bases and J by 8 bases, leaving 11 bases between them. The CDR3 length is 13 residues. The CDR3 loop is CASSQPAQDEQFF. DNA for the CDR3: TGTGCCAGCAGCCAGCCCGCGCAGGATGAGCAGTTCTTC.

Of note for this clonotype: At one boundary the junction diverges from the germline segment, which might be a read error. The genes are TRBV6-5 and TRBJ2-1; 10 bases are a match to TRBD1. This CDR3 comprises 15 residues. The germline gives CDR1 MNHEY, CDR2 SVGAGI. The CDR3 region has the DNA TGTCCCAGCAGTTTGACAGGGGGCACCTACAATGAGCAGTTCTTC. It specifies CPSSLTGGTYNEQFF.

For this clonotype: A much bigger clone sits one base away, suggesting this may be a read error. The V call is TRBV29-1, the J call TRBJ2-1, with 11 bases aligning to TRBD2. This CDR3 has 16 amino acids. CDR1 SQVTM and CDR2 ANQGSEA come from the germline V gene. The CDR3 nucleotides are TGCAGCGCTGAATCACCGACTAGCGGGAAACGCAGTGAGCAGTTCTTC. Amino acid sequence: CSAESPTSGKRSEQFF.